Below are 25 T cell receptor beta chains sequenced from a single sample in a study of regulatory T cells in long-lasting Graves disease. Time point described: newly diagnosed GD, antithyroid drugs for less than 3 months. RNA extracted from PBMCs served as the sequencing template. Arm-PCR of CDR3 regions and iRepertoire HTBI primers were the basis on which TCR beta libraries were built. In TCRdb, the multiplex PCR reads were re-called with MiXCR into one record per CDR3 protein. The sample holds around 500,000 distinct CDR3 sequences; more than 15% are singletons and the top ten take around 25%. These same records also appear under a second study, on T cells in Graves' hyperthyroidism and ophthalmopathy.

This material consisted of peripheral blood mononuclear cells (PBMCs), taken at new diagnosis, from a patient treated with antithyroid drugs. The receptor set was obtained from a woman aged 35-60 years with Graves disease.

V usage is TRBV19 and J usage is TRBJ2-7; D not resolved. The CDR3 runs to 13 residues. Between the trimmed V and J ends, which lost 7 bases and 0 bases, there was a span of 10 bases. The V gene's germline CDR1 is LNHDA and CDR2 SQIVND (reference sequence). CDR3 coding DNA: TGTGCCAGTAATTCCCTCGGCTCCTACGAGCAGTACTTC. This translates into CASNSLGSYEQYF. Supplemented by reference TRBV19 and TRBJ2-7, the full variable domain reads DGGITQSPKYLFRKEGQNVTLSCEQNLNHDAMYWYRQDPGQGLRLIYYSQIVNDFQKGDIAEGYSVSREKKESFPLTVTSAQKNPTAFYLCASNSLGSYEQYFGPGTRLTVT.

The rearrangement joins TRBV19 to TRBJ2-7, with 8 bases lining up with TRBD1. Trimming took 6 bases from V and 2 from J; bases not matched to a gene: 6. Germline values: CDR1 LNHDA, CDR2 SQIVND (reference sequence). The CDR3 is 14 residues long. CDR3 sequence reads: CASRGTGGAYEQYF. Written as DNA, the CDR3 is TGTGCCAGTAGGGGGACAGGAGGGGCCTACGAGCAGTACTTC.

This chain connects TRBV4-1 to TRBJ2-7, with 12 nucleotides matching TRBD2. This CDR3 has 19 amino acids. The germline gives CDR1 MGHRA, CDR2 YSYEKL. V shed 0 bases and J 6 bases; nucleotides not matched to a gene: 15. The DNA of the CDR3 is TGCGCCAGCAGCCAAGATTCGCTAGCGGGGGGGCCGAGGAACTTCGAGCAGTACTTC. This encodes CASSQDSLAGGPRNFEQYF.

The chain combines TRBV24-1 with TRBJ2-1; D uncertain. The germline V gene has CDR1 KGHDR and CDR2 SFDVKD. The CDR3 sequence is 13 residues long. Trimming removed 4 bases at V and 10 bases at J, with 13 bases between. The CDR3 DNA reads TGTGCCACCAGTGACCCCCTAGGGTGGGAGCAGTTCTTC. It encodes CATSDPLGWEQFF.

This clonotype was detected ten times or more. The V call is TRBV5-4, the J call TRBJ2-7, with a possible D match to TRBD2 (5 bases). V shed 3 bases and J shed 0 bases, with 13 bases lying between them. There are 15 residues in the CDR3. CDR1 is SGHNT, CDR2 YYREEE, per germline (reference sequence). CDR3: CASSSEGGDSYEQYF. The CDR3 DNA reads as TGTGCCAGCAGCTCAGAGGGCGGAGACTCCTACGAGCAGTACTTC.

This clonotype was seen more than once but under ten times. The V call is TRBV19, the J call TRBJ2-7, with 11 bases aligning to TRBD1. The length of the CDR3 is 16 residues. From germline, CDR1 is LNHDA and CDR2 SQIVND (reference sequence). J lost 7 bases, V lost 4 bases, and 12 bases had no gene match. The DNA for the CDR3 is TGTGCCAGTAGTAGACCTGGGACAGGGGGTTCGAGGGAGCAGTACTTC. It encodes CASSRPGTGGSREQYF.

This clonotype was recorded many times. This chain links TRBV6-1 with TRBJ2-1, with 9 positions matching TRBD2. CDR1 is MNHNS and CDR2 is SASEGT in the germline V gene. This CDR3 is 15 amino acids long. Trimming at V came to 4 bases and at J to 7 bases, leaving 8 bases not matched to a gene. CDR3 sequence reads: CASSAAGGPKNEQFF. The CDR3 coding sequence is TGTGCCAGCAGTGCAGCGGGGGGCCCGAAGAATGAGCAGTTCTTC.

V usage is TRBV29-1 and J usage is TRBJ2-1, with D tentatively TRBD2 (5 bases). There are 12 residues in the CDR3. Trimming left V 5 bases short and J 5 bases short, with 10 bases between. Germline assignment: CDR1 SQVTM and CDR2 ANQGSEA. The CDR3 here is CSVSGTNNEQFF. CDR3 coding DNA: TGCAGCGTTAGCGGTACCAACAATGAGCAGTTCTTC.

This rearrangement joins TRBV15 to TRBJ1-2; TRBD1 is a possible D gene (5 bases). The CDR3 covers 17 residues. In germline, CDR1 is LNHNV, CDR2 YYDKDF (reference sequence). V was shortened by 5 bases and J by 0 bases, with 19 bases between the two germline ends. CDR3 sequence: CATSGGGEGFSNYGYTF. CDR3 DNA: TGTGCCACCAGCGGCGGTGGAGAGGGGTTCTCTAACTATGGCTACACCTTC.

In this sample, this clonotype turned up many times. CDR3 in DNA: TGTGCCAGCAGCCAAAGTGGCTATGGCTACACCTTC. Residues: CASSQSGYGYTF. The rearrangement links TRBV7-9 to TRBJ1-2, with no clear D. CDR1 and CDR2 from the germline V gene are SEHNR and FQNEAQ (reference sequence). This CDR3 has 12 amino acids. The V gene lost 5 bases and the J gene lost 4 bases, with 8 bases spanning the gap.

This chain connects TRBV10-3 to TRBJ1-1, with D uncertain. The CDR3 runs to 14 residues. Germline lookup yields CDR1 ENHRY and CDR2 SYGVKD. The V end lost 3 bases, the J end lost 1 base, and 9 bases lay between the germline ends. This CDR3 is CAISDGPGNTEAFF. Written as DNA, the CDR3 is TGTGCCATCAGTGACGGGCCAGGGAACACTGAAGCTTTCTTT.

About this clonotype itself: A read error may be the cause here, since a much bigger clone is one base away. The chain joins TRBV20-1 to TRBJ2-1, with 11 bases identical to TRBD1. The CDR3 consists of 16 residues. V was clipped by 1 base and J by 9 bases; unmatched bases: 11. CDR1 and CDR2 (germline): DFQATT, SNEGSKA (reference sequence). CDR3 amino acids: CSARVNTGTGGPEQFF. In nucleotides, the CDR3 is TGCAGTGCTAGAGTAAATACCGGGACAGGGGGACCTGAGCAGTTCTTC.

This clonotype came up many times. CDR3 sequence: CASSPTGGSTEAFF. As DNA, the CDR3 is TGTGCCAGCAGCCCCACAGGGGGGTCCACTGAAGCTTTCTTT. The chain joins TRBV12-3 or TRBV12-4 to TRBJ1-1, with 8 bases aligning to TRBD1. V shed 6 bases, J shed 4 bases, and the junction held 7 bases outside the gene matches. The CDR3 length is 14 residues.

Concerning this clonotype itself: A single base separates this from a much larger clone, so it may be a read error. The gene calls are TRBV7-8 and TRBJ1-4; TRBD1 might be the D (5 bases). With 1 base removed from V and 10 bases from J, the gap between germline ends came to 16 bases. The CDR3 contains 15 residues. Germline CDR1 is SGHVS and CDR2 is FQNEAQ. CDR3 protein: CASSLGTGSGGKLFF. In DNA form, the CDR3 reads TGTGCCAGCAGCTTAGGAACAGGCTCAGGAGGAAAACTGTTTTTT.

The chain recombines TRBV11-3 with TRBJ1-5; perhaps TRBD1 as D (5 bases). Trimming removed 5 bases at V and 5 bases at J, with 10 bases between. CDR1 is SGHNT, CDR2 YENEEA, per germline. CDR3 length equals 13 residues. DNA for the CDR3: TGTGCCAGCAGCATAAGCAGGGATCAGCCCCAGCATTTT. Protein product: CASSISRDQPQHF.

The chain employs TRBV6-4 and TRBJ2-7, with TRBD1 as a possible D gene (5 bases). CDR3 length equals 14 residues. Trimming removed 2 bases from V and 6 bases from J, with 14 bases in between. The germline V gene encodes CDR1 MRHNA and CDR2 SNTAGT. The DNA of the CDR3 is TGTGCCAGCAGTGACCAGGGTTTAACCTGCGAGCAGTACTTC. It codes for CASSDQGLTCEQYF.

This chain links TRBV5-4 with TRBJ1-3; maybe TRBD1 (5 bases). This CDR3 is 14 amino acids long. CDR1 SGHNT and CDR2 YYREEE come from the germline V gene (reference sequence). V was clipped by 4 bases and J by 4 bases, with 12 bases between them. The CDR3 reads CASSAGRLGNTIYF. Written as DNA, the CDR3 is TGTGCCAGCAGCGCGGGACGTCTAGGAAACACCATATATTTT.

This clonotype was found many times. This sequence joins TRBV10-3 and TRBJ2-5; TRBD1 is a possible D gene (5 bases). Germline-derived CDR1 and CDR2 are ENHRY and SYGVKD. This CDR3 is built from 12 residues. V was pared by 6 bases and J by 2 bases, with 7 bases between. CDR3 nucleotides: TGTGCCATCAGCCCAGGGCAAGAGACCCAGTACTTC. It codes for CAISPGQETQYF.

This clonotype was counted many times. The chain uses TRBV5-1 and TRBJ2-1, with D unresolved. V was shortened by 0 bases and J by 2 bases, with 12 bases between the two germline ends. From germline, CDR1 is SGHRS and CDR2 YFSETQ. The length of the CDR3 is 16 residues. CDR3 nucleotide sequence: TGCGCCAGCAGCTTGGAGAGGTCTGGGGCCTACAATGAGCAGTTCTTC. This encodes CASSLERSGAYNEQFF.

This clonotype was counted at least ten times. The chain is built from TRBV2 and TRBJ1-1, with D possibly matching TRBD1 (5 bases). V gave up 2 bases and J gave up 4 bases, with 17 bases separating them. CDR1 SNHLY and CDR2 FYNNEI come from the germline V gene. The CDR3 is 16 amino acids. CDR3 loop: CASSERRQGSTTEAFF. The CDR3 DNA is TGTGCCAGCAGTGAACGCCGGCAGGGAAGCACCACTGAAGCTTTCTTT.

This clonotype showed up just a few times. The chain couples TRBV29-1 to TRBJ2-5; TRBD1 or TRBD2 may be the D gene (6 bases each). The germline V gene has CDR1 SQVTM and CDR2 ANQGSEA. The V end lost 6 bases, the J end lost 7 bases, and 24 bases lay between the germline ends. The CDR3 contains 15 residues. The CDR3, as DNA: TGCAGCGTCCCGAAAGGGGGGTATTTCGGGGGGACCCAGTACTTC. Translation: CSVPKGGYFGGTQYF. The complete variable domain, with remaining parts taken from reference TRBV29-1 and TRBJ2-5, reads SAVISQKPSRDICQRGTSLTIQCQVDSQVTMMFWYRQQPGQSLTLIATANQGSEATYESGFVIDKFPISRPNLTFSTLTVSNMSPEDSSIYLCSVPKGGYFGGTQYFGPGTRLLVL.

This clonotype was observed once. The chain is built from TRBV11-2 and TRBJ1-6; 9 nucleotides agree with TRBD1. CDR3 length equals 19 residues. Germline loops: CDR1 SGHAT, CDR2 FQNNGV. V shed 0 bases and J 6 bases; nucleotides not matched to a gene: 12. Here the CDR3 reads CASSLDREGQGYANSPLHF. Here the CDR3 DNA reads TGTGCCAGCAGCTTAGATAGGGAGGGACAGGGTTACGCTAATTCACCCCTCCACTTT. The complete variable domain, with remaining parts taken from reference TRBV11-2 and TRBJ1-6, reads EAGVAQSPRYKIIEKRQSVAFWCNPISGHATLYWYQQILGQGPKLLIQFQNNGVVDDSQLPKDRFSAERLKGVDSTLKIQPAKLEDSAVYLCASSLDREGQGYANSPLHFGNGTRLTVT.

Ten or more counts support this clonotype. The V gene is TRBV2, the J gene TRBJ1-2; D is perhaps TRBD1 (6 bases). The CDR3 is 14 amino acids. The V gene's germline CDR1 is SNHLY and CDR2 FYNNEI. V was shortened by 6 bases and J by 5 bases, with 16 bases between the two germline ends. CDR3 residues: CASSSQGAGYGYTF. Written as DNA, the CDR3 is TGTGCCAGCAGCTCACAGGGAGCCGGATATGGCTACACCTTC.

This clonotype was detected ten times or more. The chain couples TRBV7-6 to TRBJ2-1; D not certain. The closer fit of TRBJ2-5 to the DNA end suggests the J call may be wrong. In germline, CDR1 is SGHVS, CDR2 FNYEAQ. The CDR3 loop spans 12 amino acids. DNA of the CDR3: TGTGCCAGCAGCCAAGGTGCGGAGACCCAGTACTTC. It encodes CASSQGAETQYF.

The rearrangement joins TRBV4-1 to TRBJ1-1, with 8 bases aligning to TRBD1. This CDR3 comprises 16 residues. Germline assignment: CDR1 MGHRA and CDR2 YSYEKL. The V gene end was trimmed by 2 bases and the J gene end by 0 bases; junction bases not matched to a gene: 5. CDR3 DNA sequence: TGCGCCAGCAGCCAATCCCGACAGGGGCTGAACACTGAAGCTTTCTTT. This codes for CASSQSRQGLNTEAFF.